Shown below are 19 T cell receptor beta chains from a single sample sequenced in a study of cytotoxic CD8 clonotypes in ibrutinib-treated CLL. The repertoire was sequenced with immunoSEQ multiplex PCR; TCRdb's copy has only in-frame clones and lacks some. Here the sample spans roughly 220,000 clones, approximately 79% being singletons. Sequencing used PBMCs, obtained after 12 months of ibrutinib treatment. The receptors here all came from a human donor with chronic lymphocytic leukemia.

V gene TRBV7-5 combines with J gene TRBJ1-5; the DNA was not compared with TRBD1, the D call given in the table. TRBV7-5 counts as a pseudogene. This CDR3 comprises 15 residues. The CDR3 region is CVRDSGTEGGQPQHF. DNA for the CDR3: TGTGTCAGGGACTCAGGGACAGAAGGGGGTCAGCCCCAGCATTTT.

This chain connects TRBV5-1 to TRBJ1-1; no firm D call. The V gene's germline CDR1 is SGHRS and CDR2 YFSETQ. The CDR3 consists of 16 residues. V lost 3 bases and J 1 base, leaving 16 bases between the germline ends. CDR3 in amino acids: CASSSPAGYPNTEAFF. The CDR3 DNA is TGCGCCAGCAGCTCACCAGCAGGATACCCGAACACTGAAGCTTTCTTT.

The chain couples TRBV9 to TRBJ2-5, with D unresolved. Germline V gene sequence: CDR1 SGDLS, CDR2 YYNGEE. There are 14 residues in the CDR3. V was trimmed by 2 bases and J by 2 bases, leaving 10 bases between them. CDR3 sequence reads: CASSVEPQQETQYF. The CDR3 DNA is TGTGCCAGCAGCGTTGAGCCGCAGCAAGAGACCCAGTACTTC.

The chain couples TRBV4-1 to TRBJ2-7, with D hard to call. The CDR3 has 13 residues. V was clipped by 1 base and J by 1 base, with 5 bases between them. CDR1 is MGHRA and CDR2 is YSYEKL in the germline V gene. The CDR3 DNA reads as TGCGCCAGCAGCCAAGGGTCATCCTACGAGCAGTACTTC. As protein: CASSQGSSYEQYF.

The chain has TRBV28 and TRBJ2-5; 7 bases are a match to TRBD2. Germline V lookup: CDR1 MDHEN, CDR2 SYDVKM. There are 15 residues in the CDR3. V was pared by 5 bases and J by 2 bases, with 8 bases of the junction left unmatched. This chain's CDR3 is CASSDRLAVQETQYF. CDR3 coding DNA: TGTGCCAGCAGTGATCGGCTAGCGGTACAAGAGACCCAGTACTTC.

The chain is built from TRBV5-1 and TRBJ2-3; TRBD1 aligns across 7 bases. V gave up 2 bases and J gave up 0 bases; unmatched junction bases: 6. This CDR3 spans 16 amino acids. Germline CDR1 SGHRS, CDR2 YFSETQ. The CDR3 bases are TGCGCCAGCAGCTTCGTCCTGGGACAGAGCACAGATACGCAGTATTTT. This sequence encodes CASSFVLGQSTDTQYF.

The chain combines TRBV11-2 with TRBJ2-5; D remains unclear. Trimming left V 1 base short and J 1 base short, with 4 bases between. CDR1 is SGHAT and CDR2 is FQNNGV in the germline V gene. This CDR3 contains 13 residues. CDR3: CASSLGLQETQYF. CDR3 sequence (DNA): TGTGCCAGCAGCTTAGGTCTCCAAGAGACCCAGTACTTC. Full variable domain (outside the CDR3, taken from reference TRBV11-2 and TRBJ2-5): EAGVAQSPRYKIIEKRQSVAFWCNPISGHATLYWYQQILGQGPKLLIQFQNNGVVDDSQLPKDRFSAERLKGVDSTLKIQPAKLEDSAVYLCASSLGLQETQYFGPGTRLLVL.

CDR3 DNA: TGTGCCAGCAGCTTGCCAGGAGTCACAGATACGCAGTATTTT. Translation: CASSLPGVTDTQYF. The chain joins TRBV5-4 to TRBJ2-3; the D is unclear. This CDR3 spans 14 amino acids. From germline, CDR1 is SGHNT and CDR2 YYREEE (reference sequence). V was pared by 1 base and J by 2 bases, with 8 bases between.

This sequence joins TRBV5-1 and TRBJ1-2, with D unresolved. The CDR3 is 14 amino acids. Per germline, CDR1 SGHRS and CDR2 YFSETQ. Trimming shortened V by 6 bases and J by 2 bases, and 14 bases separated the two germline ends. CDR3 nucleotides: TGCGCCAGCAAGGGCGAAAACCCAAACTATGGCTACACCTTC. Amino acid sequence: CASKGENPNYGYTF.

V is TRBV11-2 and J is TRBJ1-1; D possibly corresponds to TRBD1 (6 bases). This CDR3 comprises 14 residues. Germline-derived CDR1 and CDR2 are SGHAT and FQNNGV. V dropped 0 bases and J dropped 6 bases, with 11 bases sitting between them. CDR3 nucleotides: TGTGCCAGCAGCTTAGAAGCTGGGGGCCCTGAAGCTTTCTTT. Protein sequence: CASSLEAGGPEAFF.

The gene calls are TRBV5-1 and TRBJ2-3, with D hard to call. The length of the CDR3 is 12 residues. Per germline, CDR1 SGHRS and CDR2 YFSETQ. V was cut by 0 bases and J by 6 bases, with 5 bases left in between. The CDR3 loop reads CASSLGWDTQYF. As DNA, the CDR3 is TGCGCCAGCAGCTTGGGATGGGATACGCAGTATTTT.

The sample holds one count of this clone. The chain couples TRBV6-1 to TRBJ2-5; D unclear. Trimming removed 5 bases at V and 5 bases at J, with 6 bases between. Germline V gives CDR1 MNHNS, CDR2 SASEGT. The CDR3 has 11 amino acids. The CDR3 DNA reads as TGTGCCAGCAGTAGCTTCGAGACCCAGTACTTC. Translating gives CASSSFETQYF.

This sequence joins TRBV18 and TRBJ1-5; no definite D call. The CDR3 runs 15 residues. Germline V gives CDR1 KGHSH, CDR2 LQKENI. V dropped 3 bases and J dropped 1 base, with 10 bases sitting between them. For the CDR3, the DNA is TGTGCCAGCTCACCGTTTGGAGGGAGCAATCAGCCCCAGCATTTT. Its protein is CASSPFGGSNQPQHF. The variable domain in full, with the rest retrieved from reference TRBV18 and TRBJ1-5, is NAGVMQNPRHLVRRRGQEARLRCSPMKGHSHVYWYRQLPEEGLKFMVYLQKENIIDESGMPKERFSAEFPKEGPSILRIQQVVRGDSAAYFCASSPFGGSNQPQHFGDGTRLSIL.

There are a few counts of this clone. The J gene is TRBJ2-3, the V gene TRBV5-1; D not certain. From germline, CDR1 is SGHRS and CDR2 YFSETQ. V was trimmed by 2 bases and J by 2 bases, leaving 6 bases between them. The CDR3 is 13 amino acids. The CDR3 is CASSFGSTDTQYF. Here the CDR3 DNA reads TGCGCCAGCAGCTTTGGGTCCACAGATACGCAGTATTTT.

The CDR3 sequence is CASSFAARDTQYF. Here the CDR3 DNA reads TGTGCCAGCAGTTTCGCTGCACGAGATACGCAGTATTTT. The J gene is TRBJ2-3, the V gene TRBV7-9, with no clear D. The CDR3 is 13 residues long. The germline V gene has CDR1 SEHNR and CDR2 FQNEAQ (reference sequence). V lost 6 bases to trimming and J lost 5 bases, with 12 bases between them.

The chain couples TRBV7-2 to TRBJ2-7; D gene uncertain. Trimming took off 1 base at V and 4 bases at J, with 8 bases between the two ends. The CDR3 is 13 amino acids. CDR1 is SGHTA and CDR2 is FQGNSA in the germline V gene. CDR3 sequence (DNA): TGTGCCAGCAGCTTAGTAGTGGGGTACGAGCAGTACTTC. This encodes CASSLVVGYEQYF.

V and J are TRBV5-1 and TRBJ2-7; 13 bases fit TRBD2. The CDR3 loop spans 15 amino acids. Per the germline V gene, CDR1 is SGHRS and CDR2 is YFSETQ. With V trimmed by 3 bases and J by 4 bases, 4 bases remained unmatched. CDR3 DNA sequence: TGCGCCAGCAGCTGGGGACTAGCGGGAATATACGAGCAGTACTTC. Protein: CASSWGLAGIYEQYF.

This clone was seen ten or more times. V and J are TRBV5-1 and TRBJ1-2; D might be TRBD1 (5 bases). V lost 2 bases, J lost 7 bases, and 12 bases lay in between. This CDR3 has 13 amino acids. The V gene's germline CDR1 is SGHRS and CDR2 YFSETQ. CDR3 sequence reads: CASSFMGEGGYTF. The CDR3 DNA follows: TGCGCCAGCAGCTTCATGGGGGAGGGTGGCTACACCTTC.

The chain carries TRBV13 and TRBJ2-7, with 14 bases aligning to TRBD2. The V gene end was trimmed by 5 bases and the J gene end by 6 bases; junction bases not matched to a gene: 3. Germline loops: CDR1 PRHDT, CDR2 FYEKMQ (reference sequence). CDR3 length: 14 residues. The DNA of the CDR3 is TGTGCCAGCAGCCCCGGACTAGCGGGAGGCGAGCAGTACTTC. Encoded protein: CASSPGLAGGEQYF.